This TCR beta chain was profiled in a study of cytomegalovirus exposure and HLA in healthy donors. 60 Vbeta and 13 Jbeta primers were used in PCR. Here immunoSEQ multiplex PCR was the method, and the copy in TCRdb shows in-frame clones only, minus some. Here the sample spans more than 110,000 clones, 80% being singletons. There are 14 residues in the CDR3. The V end lost 5 bases, the J end lost 1 base, and 10 bases lay between the germline ends. The germline V gene has CDR1 LGHNA and CDR2 YNFKEQ. This clone was seen a single time. Source material: PBMCs. V gene TRBV4-2 combines with J gene TRBJ2-3; D unresolved. The clonotype originates from a man younger than 40 in good health and CMV-seronegative. The CDR3 DNA reads as TGTGCCAGCAGCGGTGCGTACCGCACAGATACGCAGTATTTT. This sequence encodes CASSGAYRTDTQYF.